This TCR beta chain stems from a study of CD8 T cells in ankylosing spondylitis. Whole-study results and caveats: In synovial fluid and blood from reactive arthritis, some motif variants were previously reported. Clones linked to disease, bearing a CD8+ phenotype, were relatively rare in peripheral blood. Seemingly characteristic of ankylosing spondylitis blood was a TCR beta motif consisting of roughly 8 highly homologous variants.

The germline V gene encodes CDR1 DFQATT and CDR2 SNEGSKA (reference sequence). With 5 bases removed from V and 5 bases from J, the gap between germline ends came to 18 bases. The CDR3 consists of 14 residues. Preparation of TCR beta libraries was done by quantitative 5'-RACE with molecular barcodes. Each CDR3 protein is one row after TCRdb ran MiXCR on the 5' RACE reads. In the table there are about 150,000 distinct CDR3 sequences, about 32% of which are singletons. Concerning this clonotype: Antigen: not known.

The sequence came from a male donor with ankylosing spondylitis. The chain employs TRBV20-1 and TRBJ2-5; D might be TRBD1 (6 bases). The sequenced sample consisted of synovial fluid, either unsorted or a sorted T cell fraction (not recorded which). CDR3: CSAVPGQNLETQYF. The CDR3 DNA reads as TGCAGTGCTGTACCGGGACAAAATTTGGAGACCCAGTACTTC.